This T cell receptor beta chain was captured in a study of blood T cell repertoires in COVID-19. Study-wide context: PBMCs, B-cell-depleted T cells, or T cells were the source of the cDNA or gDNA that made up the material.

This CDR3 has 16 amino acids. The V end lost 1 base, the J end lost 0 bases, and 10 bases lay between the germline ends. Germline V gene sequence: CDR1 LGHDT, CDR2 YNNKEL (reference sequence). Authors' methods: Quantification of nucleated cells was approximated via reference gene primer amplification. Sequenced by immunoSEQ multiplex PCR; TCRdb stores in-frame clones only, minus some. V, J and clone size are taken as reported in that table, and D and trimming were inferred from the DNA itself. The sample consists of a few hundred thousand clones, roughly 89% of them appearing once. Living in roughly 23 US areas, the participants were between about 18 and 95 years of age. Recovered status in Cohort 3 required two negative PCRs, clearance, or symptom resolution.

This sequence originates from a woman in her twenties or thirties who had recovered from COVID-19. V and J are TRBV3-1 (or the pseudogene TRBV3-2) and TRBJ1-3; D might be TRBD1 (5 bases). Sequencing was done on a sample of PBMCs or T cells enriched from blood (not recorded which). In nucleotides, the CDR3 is TGTGCCAGCAGCCAAGTTATGACAGTCTCTGGAAACACCATATATTTT. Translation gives CASSQVMTVSGNTIYF.